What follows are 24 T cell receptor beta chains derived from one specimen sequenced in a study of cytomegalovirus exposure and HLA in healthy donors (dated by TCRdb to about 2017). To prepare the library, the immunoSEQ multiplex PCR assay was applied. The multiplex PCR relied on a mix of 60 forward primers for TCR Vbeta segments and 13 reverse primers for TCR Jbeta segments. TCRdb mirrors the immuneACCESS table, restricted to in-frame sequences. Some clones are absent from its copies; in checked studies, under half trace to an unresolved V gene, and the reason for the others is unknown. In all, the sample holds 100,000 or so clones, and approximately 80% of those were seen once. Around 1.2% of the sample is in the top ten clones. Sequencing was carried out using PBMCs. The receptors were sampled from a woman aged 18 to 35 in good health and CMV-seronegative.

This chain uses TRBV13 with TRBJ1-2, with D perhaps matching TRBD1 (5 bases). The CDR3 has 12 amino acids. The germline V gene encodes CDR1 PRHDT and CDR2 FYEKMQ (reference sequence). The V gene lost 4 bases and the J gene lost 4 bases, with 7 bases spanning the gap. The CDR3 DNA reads TGTGCCAGCAGCTCGGGACTCTATGGCTACACCTTC. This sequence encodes CASSSGLYGYTF.

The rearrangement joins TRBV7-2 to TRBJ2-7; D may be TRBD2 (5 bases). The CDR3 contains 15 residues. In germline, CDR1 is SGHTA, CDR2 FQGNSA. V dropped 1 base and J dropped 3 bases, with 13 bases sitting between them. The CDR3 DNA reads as TGTGCCAGCAGCTTAGGTGTTGCGGGCCGCTACGAGCAGTACTTC. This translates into CASSLGVAGRYEQYF.

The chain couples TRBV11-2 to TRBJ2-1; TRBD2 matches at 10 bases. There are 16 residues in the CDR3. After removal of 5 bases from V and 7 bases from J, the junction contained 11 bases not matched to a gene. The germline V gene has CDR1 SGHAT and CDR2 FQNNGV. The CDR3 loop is CASSQHRAGGRNEQFF. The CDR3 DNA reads TGTGCCAGCAGCCAGCATCGAGCGGGAGGGCGAAATGAGCAGTTCTTC.

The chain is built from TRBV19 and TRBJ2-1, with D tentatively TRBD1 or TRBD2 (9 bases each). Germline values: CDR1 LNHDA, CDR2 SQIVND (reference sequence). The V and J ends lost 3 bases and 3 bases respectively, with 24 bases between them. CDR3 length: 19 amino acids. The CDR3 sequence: CASSMGQGWPSGDYNEQFF. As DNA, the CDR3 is TGTGCCAGTAGTATGGGACAGGGTTGGCCTAGCGGGGACTACAATGAGCAGTTCTTC. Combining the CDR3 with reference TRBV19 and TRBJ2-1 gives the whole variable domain DGGITQSPKYLFRKEGQNVTLSCEQNLNHDAMYWYRQDPGQGLRLIYYSQIVNDFQKGDIAEGYSVSREKKESFPLTVTSAQKNPTAFYLCASSMGQGWPSGDYNEQFFGPGTRLTVL.

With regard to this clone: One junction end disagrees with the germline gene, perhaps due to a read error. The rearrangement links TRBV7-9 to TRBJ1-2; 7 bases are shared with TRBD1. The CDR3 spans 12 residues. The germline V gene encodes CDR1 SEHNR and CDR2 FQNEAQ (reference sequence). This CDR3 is CSSGDSFYGYTF. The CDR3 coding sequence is TGTTCCAGCGGGGACAGCTTCTATGGCTACACCTTC.

This CDR3 is CASSLGGRVYEQYF. CDR3 nucleotide sequence: TGTGCCAGCAGCTTAGGTGGCAGGGTGTACGAGCAGTACTTC. The rearrangement joins TRBV7-2 to TRBJ2-7; a possible D gene is TRBD1 (5 bases). The germline CDR1 and CDR2 sequences are SGHTA and FQGNSA. V was shortened by 1 base and J by 4 bases, with 11 bases between the two germline ends. The CDR3 spans 14 residues.

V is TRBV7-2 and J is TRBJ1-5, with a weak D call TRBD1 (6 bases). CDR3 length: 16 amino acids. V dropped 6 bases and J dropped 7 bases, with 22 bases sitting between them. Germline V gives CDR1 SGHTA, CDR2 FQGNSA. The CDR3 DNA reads TGTGCCAGCAGTTATACAAATACAGGGTCGGGGCAGCCCCAGCATTTT. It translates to CASSYTNTGSGQPQHF.

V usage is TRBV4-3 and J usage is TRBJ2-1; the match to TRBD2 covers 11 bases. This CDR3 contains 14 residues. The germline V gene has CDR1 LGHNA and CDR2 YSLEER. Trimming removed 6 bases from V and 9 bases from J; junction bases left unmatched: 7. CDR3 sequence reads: CASRRGLAAGEQFF. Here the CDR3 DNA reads TGCGCCAGCAGGAGGGGACTAGCGGCCGGTGAGCAGTTCTTC.

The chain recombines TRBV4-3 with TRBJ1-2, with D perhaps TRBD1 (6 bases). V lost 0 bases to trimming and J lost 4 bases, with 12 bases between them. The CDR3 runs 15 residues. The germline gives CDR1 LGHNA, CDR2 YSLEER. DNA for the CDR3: TGCGCCAGCAGCCAAGAGACAGGTTGGGCCTATGGCTACACCTTC. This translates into CASSQETGWAYGYTF.

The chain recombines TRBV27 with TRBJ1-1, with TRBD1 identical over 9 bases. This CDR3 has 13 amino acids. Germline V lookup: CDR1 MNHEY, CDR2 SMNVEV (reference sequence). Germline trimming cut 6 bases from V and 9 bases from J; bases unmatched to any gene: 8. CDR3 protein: CASSRTGARQAFF. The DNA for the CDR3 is TGTGCCAGCAGCCGGACAGGGGCCCGACAAGCTTTCTTT.

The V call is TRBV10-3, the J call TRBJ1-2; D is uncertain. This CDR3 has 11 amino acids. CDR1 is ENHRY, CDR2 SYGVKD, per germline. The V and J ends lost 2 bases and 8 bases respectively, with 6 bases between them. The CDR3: CAISEGRGYTF. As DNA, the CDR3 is TGTGCCATCAGTGAGGGGAGGGGCTACACCTTC.

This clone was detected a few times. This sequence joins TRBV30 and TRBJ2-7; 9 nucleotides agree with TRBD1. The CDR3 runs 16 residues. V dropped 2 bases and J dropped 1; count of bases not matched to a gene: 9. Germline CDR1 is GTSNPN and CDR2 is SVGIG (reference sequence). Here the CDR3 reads CAWSYVIGTGSYEQYF. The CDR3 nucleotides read TGTGCCTGGAGTTACGTTATTGGGACAGGGTCCTACGAGCAGTACTTC.

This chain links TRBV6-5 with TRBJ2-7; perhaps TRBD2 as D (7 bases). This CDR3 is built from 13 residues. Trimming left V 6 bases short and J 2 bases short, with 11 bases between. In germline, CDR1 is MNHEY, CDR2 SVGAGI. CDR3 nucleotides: TGTGCCAGCAGGAAAGGGGGGGCCTACGAGCAGTACTTC. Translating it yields CASRKGGAYEQYF.

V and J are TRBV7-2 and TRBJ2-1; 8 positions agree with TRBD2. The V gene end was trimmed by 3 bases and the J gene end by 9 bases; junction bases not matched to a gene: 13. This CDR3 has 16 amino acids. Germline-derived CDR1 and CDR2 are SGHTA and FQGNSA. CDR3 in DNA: TGTGCCAGCAGCTTTAGAGCGGGAGCTCGGGGTGGTGAGCAGTTCTTC. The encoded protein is CASSFRAGARGGEQFF.

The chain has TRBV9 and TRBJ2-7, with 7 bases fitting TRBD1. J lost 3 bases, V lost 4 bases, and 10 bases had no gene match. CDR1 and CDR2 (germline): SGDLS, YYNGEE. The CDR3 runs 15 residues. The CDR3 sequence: CASSPTDRRRYEQYF. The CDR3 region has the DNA TGTGCCAGCAGCCCCACGGACAGGCGGCGCTACGAGCAGTACTTC. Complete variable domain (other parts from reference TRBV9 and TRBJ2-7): DSGVTQTPKHLITATGQRVTLRCSPRSGDLSVYWYQQSLDQGLQFLIQYYNGEERAKGNILERFSAQQFPDLHSELNLSSLELGDSALYFCASSPTDRRRYEQYFGPGTRLTVT.

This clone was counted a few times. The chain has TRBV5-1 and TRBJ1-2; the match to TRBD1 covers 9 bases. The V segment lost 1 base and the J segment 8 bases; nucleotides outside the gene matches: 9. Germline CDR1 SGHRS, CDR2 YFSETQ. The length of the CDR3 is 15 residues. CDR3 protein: CASSLISGTGHGYTF. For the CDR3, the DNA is TGCGCCAGCAGCTTGATTTCCGGGACAGGGCACGGCTACACCTTC. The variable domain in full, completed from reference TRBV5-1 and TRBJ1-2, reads KAGVTQTPRYLIKTRGQQVTLSCSPISGHRSVSWYQQTPGQGLQFLFEYFSETQRNKGNFPGRFSGRQFSNSRSEMNVSTLELGDSALYLCASSLISGTGHGYTFGSGTRLTVV.

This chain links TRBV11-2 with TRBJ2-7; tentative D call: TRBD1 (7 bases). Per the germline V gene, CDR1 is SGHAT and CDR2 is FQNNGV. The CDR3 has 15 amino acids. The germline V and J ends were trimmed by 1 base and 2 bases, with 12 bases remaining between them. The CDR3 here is CASSLGQGGTYEQYF. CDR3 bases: TGTGCCAGCAGCTTAGGTCAGGGGGGAACCTACGAGCAGTACTTC.

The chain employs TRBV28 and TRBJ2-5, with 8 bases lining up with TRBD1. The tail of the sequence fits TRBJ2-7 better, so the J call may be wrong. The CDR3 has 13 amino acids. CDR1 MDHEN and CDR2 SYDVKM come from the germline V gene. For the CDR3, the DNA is TGTGCCAGCAGTCCCGGGACAGGCGGCGAGCAGTACTTC. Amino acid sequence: CASSPGTGGEQYF.

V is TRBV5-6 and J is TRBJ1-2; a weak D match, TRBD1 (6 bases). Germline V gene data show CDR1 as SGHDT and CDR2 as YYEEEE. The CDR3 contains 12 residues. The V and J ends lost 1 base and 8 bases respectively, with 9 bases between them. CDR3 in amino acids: CASSLTGRGYTF. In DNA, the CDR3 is TGTGCCAGCAGCTTGACAGGGCGAGGCTACACCTTC. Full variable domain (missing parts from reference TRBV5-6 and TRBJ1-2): DAGVTQSPTHLIKTRGQQVTLRCSPKSGHDTVSWYQQALGQGPQFIFQYYEEEERQRGNFPDRFSGHQFPNYSSELNVNALLLGDSALYLCASSLTGRGYTFGSGTRLTVV.

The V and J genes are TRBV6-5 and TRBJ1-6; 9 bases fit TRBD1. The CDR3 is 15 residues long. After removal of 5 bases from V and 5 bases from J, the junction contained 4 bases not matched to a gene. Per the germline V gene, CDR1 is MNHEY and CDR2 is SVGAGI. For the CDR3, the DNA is TGTGCCAGCAGTGCGGACAGGGGTGATAATTCACCCCTCCACTTT. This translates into CASSADRGDNSPLHF.

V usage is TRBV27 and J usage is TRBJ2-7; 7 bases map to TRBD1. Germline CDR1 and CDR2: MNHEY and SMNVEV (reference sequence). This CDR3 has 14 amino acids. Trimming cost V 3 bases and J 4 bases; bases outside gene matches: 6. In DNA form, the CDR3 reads TGTGCCAGCAGTTTGATAGGGACAGATTACGAGCAGTACTTC. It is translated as CASSLIGTDYEQYF.

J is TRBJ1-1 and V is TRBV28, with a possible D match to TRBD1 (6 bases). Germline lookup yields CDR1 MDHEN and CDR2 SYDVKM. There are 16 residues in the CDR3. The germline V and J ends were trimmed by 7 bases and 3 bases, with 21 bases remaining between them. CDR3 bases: TGTGCCAGCACCCTTATACAGGGTCGTATGGACACTGAAGCTTTCTTT. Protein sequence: CASTLIQGRMDTEAFF. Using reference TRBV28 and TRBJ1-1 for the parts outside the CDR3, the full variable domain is DVKVTQSSRYLVKRTGEKVFLECVQDMDHENMFWYRQDPGLGLRLIYFSYDVKMKEKGDIPEGYSVSREKKERFSLILESASTNQTSMYLCASTLIQGRMDTEAFFGQGTRLTVV.

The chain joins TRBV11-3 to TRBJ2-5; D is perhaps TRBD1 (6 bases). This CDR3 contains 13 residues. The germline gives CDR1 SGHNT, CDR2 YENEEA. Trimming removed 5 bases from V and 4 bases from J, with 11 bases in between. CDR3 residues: CASSPGVRETQYF. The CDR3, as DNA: TGTGCCAGCAGCCCAGGGGTTAGAGAGACCCAGTACTTC.

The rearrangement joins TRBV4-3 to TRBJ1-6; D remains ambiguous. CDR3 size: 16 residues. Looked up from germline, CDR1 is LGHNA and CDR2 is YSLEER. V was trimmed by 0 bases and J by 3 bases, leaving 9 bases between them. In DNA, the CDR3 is TGCGCCAGCAGCCAAGAGTCCAGTCTCTATAATTCACCCCTCCACTTT. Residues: CASSQESSLYNSPLHF.